This TCR beta chain was retrieved from a study of blood T cell repertoires in COVID-19. Across the whole study: From T cells, B-cell-depleted T cells, or PBMCs came the material, which was cDNA or gDNA.

Authors' methods: Amplification of reference gene primers was used by the study to estimate nucleated cell counts. Using immunoSEQ multiplex PCR, the repertoire was profiled, and TCRdb retains in-frame clones only, with some absent. V, J and clone size were drawn from that table, and D and trimming were deduced from the DNA. The sample shows tens of thousands of clones, 60% to 85% of them seen only once. V shed 4 bases and J 10 bases; nucleotides not matched to a gene: 7. The V gene's germline CDR1 is LNHDA and CDR2 SQIVND (reference sequence). This CDR3 is built from 13 residues. The chain links TRBV19 to TRBJ2-1, with 7 bases that match TRBD1. The specimen sequenced was peripheral blood. The source of this sequence is a human donor in a cohort sampled during active COVID-19. CDR3 protein: CASSTTGAREQFF. The CDR3 DNA reads TGTGCCAGTAGTACCACAGGGGCAAGGGAGCAGTTCTTC.